This T cell receptor (beta chain) originates from a study of blood T cell repertoires in COVID-19. At the level of the study: Researchers got acute and convalescent COVID-19 samples from the United States, Italy and Spain. T cells, B-cell-depleted T cells, or PBMCs provided the cDNA or gDNA that served as material.

Methods used by the authors: For nucleated cells, counts were estimated from reference gene primer amplification. Clones were read by immunoSEQ multiplex PCR, and TCRdb kept only the in-frame ones, dropping some. V and J calls and clone size follow that table, whereas D and trimming were derived from the DNA. The repertoire holds about 150,000 clones, about 87% seen once, with about 40% in the top ten. CDR3 length: 14 amino acids. V lost 0 bases and J 4 bases, leaving 7 bases between the germline ends. The germline V gene has CDR1 LGHDT and CDR2 YNNKEL (reference sequence). The sample taken for sequencing was peripheral blood. The sequence was collected from a human donor in a cohort sampled during active COVID-19. This chain joins TRBV3-1 (or the pseudogene TRBV3-2) and TRBJ1-5; D might be TRBD1 (5 bases). CDR3 in DNA: TGTGCCAGCAGCCAAGATGCAGGGAATCAGCCCCAGCATTTT. It specifies CASSQDAGNQPQHF.